The entry below gives a single T cell receptor beta chain sequence along with its context. Its antigen is unknown. The data stem from a study of OX40 agonist ivuxolimab in advanced cancers. Overall study: Three patients got partial responses; one had hepatocellular carcinoma and two had cutaneous melanoma. Notes on the study in general: The average count of expanded clones was higher among CD8+ T cells than among CD4+. Antigen specificity remained undetermined for the expanded peripheral T cells.

Using immunoSEQ multiplex PCR, the repertoire was profiled, and TCRdb retains in-frame clones only, with some absent. The table records tens of thousands of clones, approximately 80% of them present only once. The sample consisted of CD4+ or CD8+ T cells sorted from blood, taken in a trial of the OX40 agonist ivuxolimab. The receptor's source is an adult with an advanced solid tumor such as melanoma, head and neck, liver or kidney cancer.

The CDR3 coding sequence is TGTGCCAGCAGCCCTAGCGGGGGCACCAATTCACCCCTCCACTTT. Residues: CASSPSGGTNSPLHF. The chain has TRBV7-9 and TRBJ1-6, with D perhaps TRBD1 (6 bases). Trimming cost V 5 bases and J 7 bases, with 15 bases left between them. CDR1 is SEHNR, CDR2 FQNEAQ, per germline (reference sequence). This CDR3 is 15 amino acids long.